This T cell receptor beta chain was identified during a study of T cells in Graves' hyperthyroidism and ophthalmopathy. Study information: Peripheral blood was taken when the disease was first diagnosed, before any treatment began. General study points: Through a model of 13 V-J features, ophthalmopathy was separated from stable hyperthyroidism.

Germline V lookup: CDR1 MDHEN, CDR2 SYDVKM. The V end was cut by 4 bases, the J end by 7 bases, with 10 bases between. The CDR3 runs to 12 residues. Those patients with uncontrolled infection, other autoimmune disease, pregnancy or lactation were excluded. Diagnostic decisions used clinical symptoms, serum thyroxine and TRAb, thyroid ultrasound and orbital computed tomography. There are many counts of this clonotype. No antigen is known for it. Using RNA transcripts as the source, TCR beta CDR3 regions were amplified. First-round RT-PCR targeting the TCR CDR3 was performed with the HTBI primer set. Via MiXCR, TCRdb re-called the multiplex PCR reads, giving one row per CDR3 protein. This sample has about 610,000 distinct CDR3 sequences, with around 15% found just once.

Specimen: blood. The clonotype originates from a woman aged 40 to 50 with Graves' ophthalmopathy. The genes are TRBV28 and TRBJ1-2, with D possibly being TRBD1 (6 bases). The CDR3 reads CASSSGVFGYTF. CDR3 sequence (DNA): TGTGCCAGCAGTTCAGGGGTTTTTGGCTACACCTTC.